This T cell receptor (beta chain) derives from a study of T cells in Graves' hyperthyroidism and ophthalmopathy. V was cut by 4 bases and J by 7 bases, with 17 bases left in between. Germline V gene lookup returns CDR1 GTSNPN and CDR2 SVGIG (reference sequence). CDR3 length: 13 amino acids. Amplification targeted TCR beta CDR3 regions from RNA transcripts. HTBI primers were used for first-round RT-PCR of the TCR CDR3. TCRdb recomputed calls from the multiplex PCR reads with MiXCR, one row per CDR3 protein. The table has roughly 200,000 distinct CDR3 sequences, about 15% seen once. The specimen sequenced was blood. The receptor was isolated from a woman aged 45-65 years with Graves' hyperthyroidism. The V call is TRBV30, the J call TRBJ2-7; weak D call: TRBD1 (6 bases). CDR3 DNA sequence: TGTGCCTGGAACCGGGACACCTCGGGGGAGCAGTACTTC. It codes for CAWNRDTSGEQYF.